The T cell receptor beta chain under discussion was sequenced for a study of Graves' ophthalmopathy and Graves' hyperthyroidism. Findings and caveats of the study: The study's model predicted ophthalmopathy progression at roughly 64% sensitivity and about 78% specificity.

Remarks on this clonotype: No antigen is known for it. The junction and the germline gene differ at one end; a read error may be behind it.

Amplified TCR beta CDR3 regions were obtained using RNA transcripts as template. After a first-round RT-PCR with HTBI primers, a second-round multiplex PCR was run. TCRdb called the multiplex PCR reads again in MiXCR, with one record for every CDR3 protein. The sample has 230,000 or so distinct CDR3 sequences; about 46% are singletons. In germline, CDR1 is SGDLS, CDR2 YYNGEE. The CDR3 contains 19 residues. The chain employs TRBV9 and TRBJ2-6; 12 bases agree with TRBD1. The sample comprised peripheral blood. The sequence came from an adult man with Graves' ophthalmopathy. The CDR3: CASSSLLGTGGAGANVLTF. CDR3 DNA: TGCGCCAGCAGCTCACTCCTCGGGACAGGGGGCGCCGGGGCCAACGTCCTGACTTTC.